This is a list of T cell receptor beta chains from one sample in a study of blood T cells in healthy people across ages. From the 5' RACE reads, TCRdb called clonotypes with MiXCR, one entry per CDR3 protein. Counted here are around 780,000 distinct CDR3 sequences, roughly 25% occurring once; the ten biggest clones make up around 2.9%. The sample was also reused in another study, on T cells of mothers and their children.

Sample: blood. The receptors were gathered from a boy aged 5-17 years in good health. CDR3s include the opening cysteine and the closing phenylalanine or tryptophan. A D gene is named only where the DNA matches it firmly.

d_call: TRBD2; v_call: TRBV5-1; cdr3_aa: CASSLQYPPIGTSGSTGELFF
d_call: TRBD1; v_call: TRBV18; cdr3_aa: CASSPDRVGNEQFF
d_call: TRBD1; v_call: TRBV7-9; cdr3_aa: CASSFGQGFEAFF
d_call: -; v_call: TRBV19; cdr3_aa: CASSISTARGYTF
d_call: -; v_call: TRBV4-1; cdr3_aa: CASSSPGAAFLEQYF
d_call: -; v_call: TRBV9; cdr3_aa: CASSVDLRDNEKLFF
d_call: TRBD1; v_call: TRBV7-9; cdr3_aa: CASSLGQGAVTDTQYF
d_call: -; v_call: TRBV29-1; cdr3_aa: CSVQDSQETQYF
d_call: TRBD1; v_call: TRBV7-8; cdr3_aa: CASNDRGTNEKLFF
d_call: -; v_call: TRBV28; cdr3_aa: CASSLWGSGTHGIDTQYF
d_call: -; v_call: TRBV5-1; cdr3_aa: CASSYQLGAGANVLTF
d_call: -; v_call: TRBV9; cdr3_aa: CASSVGGVTYEQYF
d_call: -; v_call: TRBV7-9; cdr3_aa: CASSSPGLPSSYNEQFF
d_call: -; v_call: TRBV6-2/TRBV6-3; cdr3_aa: CASSRDLSSYNEQFF
d_call: -; v_call: TRBV12-3/TRBV12-4; cdr3_aa: CASSLNGAGELFF
d_call: -; v_call: TRBV6-1; cdr3_aa: CASSERGYAEAFF
d_call: -; v_call: TRBV2; cdr3_aa: CASIRGNEKLFF
d_call: -; v_call: TRBV5-1; cdr3_aa: CASSLGQLPLAFYGYTF
d_call: -; v_call: TRBV11-2; cdr3_aa: CASSQAQSGNTIYF